This TCR beta chain emerged from a study of shared clonotypes between healthy human individuals. Study in general: Per donor, three plates held CD4 naive cells, three held CD4 memory, two held CD8 naive and one held CD8 memory.

This clone was observed a few times. Antigen specificity is unknown. Evenly divided among several immunoSEQ plates was the genomic DNA of each subset. Per the original data handling: Filtering differed, since immunoSEQ gave only junction sequences and no quality scores. Sequencing used immunoSEQ multiplex PCR; TCRdb keeps in-frame clones, though not all of them. D and trimming come from the DNA, and the V and J calls and clone size come from that table. The sample carries 650,000 to 800,000 clones, around 70% recorded once. Overall study results and limits: Naive subsets tended to show greater estimated richness than memory subsets.

Trimming took 4 bases from V and 7 from J; bases not matched to a gene: 4. This CDR3 has 14 residues. CDR1 and CDR2 from the germline V gene are MNHNY and SVGAGI (reference sequence). J is TRBJ1-5 and V is TRBV6-6; 10 nucleotides match TRBD1. The TCR originated in a woman in her 30s in good health. Sequenced sample: memory CD4+ T cells sorted from blood. Sample subset: CD45RA-negative fraction. The CDR3 loop reads CASSSGTGEQPQHF. The CDR3 DNA is TGTGCCAGCAGTTCCGGGACAGGGGAACAGCCCCAGCATTTT.